This is a list of T cell receptor beta chains from one sample in a study of blood T cells in healthy people across ages. A single record per CDR3 protein comes from TCRdb applying MiXCR to the 5' RACE reads. The sample shows roughly 1 million distinct CDR3 sequences, around 27% of them seen only once. The sample was also linked to a second study, of T cells of mothers and their children.

The sequenced sample was blood. The receptors were sampled from a girl aged 2 to 10 in good health. Both conserved end residues are trimmed from each CDR3. Each record gives: V gene, CDR3 protein.

v_call: TRBV6-6; cdr3_aa: ASSPVGQASYGYT
v_call: TRBV7-2; cdr3_aa: ASSSLRLNTEAF
v_call: TRBV12-3/TRBV12-4; cdr3_aa: ASSLRTGGLGEKLF
v_call: TRBV19; cdr3_aa: ACTTQGSEQF
v_call: TRBV28; cdr3_aa: ATIRTGDYGYT
v_call: TRBV29-1; cdr3_aa: SVEGHESDYEQY
v_call: TRBV3-1; cdr3_aa: ASSQDKPQRDSYNEQF
v_call: TRBV29-1; cdr3_aa: SVEEGPAGQTYEQY
v_call: TRBV27; cdr3_aa: ASSSFSGTEFQETQY
v_call: TRBV29-1; cdr3_aa: SVEGGLKTETQY
v_call: TRBV24-1; cdr3_aa: ATSDLESYEQY
v_call: TRBV29-1; cdr3_aa: SVAGGTTEAF
v_call: TRBV27; cdr3_aa: ASSWSSVGTDTQY
v_call: TRBV6-5; cdr3_aa: ASRPGAPAEAF
v_call: TRBV12-3/TRBV12-4; cdr3_aa: ASSLAAGTANYGYT
v_call: TRBV6-2/TRBV6-3; cdr3_aa: ASSLHLQGPVGNQPQH
v_call: TRBV7-2; cdr3_aa: ASSLQGKFGEAF
v_call: TRBV9; cdr3_aa: ASSVSTTAQETQY
v_call: TRBV12-3/TRBV12-4; cdr3_aa: ASSYGGKRGETQY
v_call: TRBV19; cdr3_aa: ASGSGTGNPYEQY
v_call: TRBV9; cdr3_aa: ASSARDSGGEELF
v_call: TRBV29-1; cdr3_aa: SVFTARGNTEAF
v_call: TRBV5-1; cdr3_aa: ASSLGQGTSEKLF
v_call: TRBV5-1; cdr3_aa: ASMGLSSGRWSYNEQF
v_call: TRBV9; cdr3_aa: ASSPNVGARGDTQY
v_call: TRBV3-1; cdr3_aa: ASSAPGRLAGARQF
v_call: TRBV12-3/TRBV12-4; cdr3_aa: ASTTGGYSYEQY
v_call: TRBV6-2/TRBV6-3; cdr3_aa: ASTAGRDVVKNIQY
v_call: TRBV9; cdr3_aa: ASSLGTAGGPETQY
v_call: TRBV3-1; cdr3_aa: ASHTGVQAF
v_call: TRBV11-2; cdr3_aa: ASSLGYEGTGQETQY
v_call: TRBV13; cdr3_aa: ASSHRSGTREAF
v_call: TRBV5-1; cdr3_aa: AGSKGQPTDTQY
v_call: TRBV6-5; cdr3_aa: ASSYRLRSSYEQY
v_call: TRBV29-1; cdr3_aa: SAAGLLGGYT
v_call: TRBV3-1; cdr3_aa: ASSQAGVGTSNYGYT
v_call: TRBV7-9; cdr3_aa: ASSLANSGLNYGYT
v_call: TRBV12-3/TRBV12-4; cdr3_aa: ASSMTAALALWTQY
v_call: TRBV2; cdr3_aa: ASRGLENNEQY
v_call: TRBV10-1; cdr3_aa: ASHQTGVAGSGANVLT
v_call: TRBV12-3/TRBV12-4; cdr3_aa: ASRPPLRHNEQF
v_call: TRBV10-3; cdr3_aa: AIGQPANSYNEQF
v_call: TRBV20-1; cdr3_aa: SAPSDRNTGELF